Presented here are 3 T cell receptor beta chains from one specimen sequenced in a study of blood T cells in healthy people across ages. A second PCR of 7 to 11 cycles used a sample-barcoded 5' primer and a J-beta primer mix. TCRdb called the 5' RACE reads again in MiXCR, with one record for every CDR3 protein. The table records about 780,000 distinct CDR3 sequences, around 50% of them present only once. The sequencing input was blood. Receptor source: a man at least 80 years old in good health.

This clonotype has just a few counts. V and J are TRBV28 and TRBJ1-2, with 7 positions matching TRBD1. Unmatched junction bases numbered 7, after V lost 2 bases and J lost 4 bases. The CDR3 runs 15 residues. CDR1 MDHEN and CDR2 SYDVKM come from the germline V gene. The CDR3 is CASSLTGDYSYGYTF. CDR3 nucleotide sequence: TGTGCCAGCAGTTTAACAGGGGACTACAGCTATGGCTACACCTTC.

Here the CDR3 reads CASSERTATGTQYF. The DNA of the CDR3 is TGTGCCAGCAGTGAAAGGACTGCCACCGGTACGCAGTATTTT. The V call is TRBV2, the J call TRBJ2-3; tentatively, D is TRBD2 (5 bases). Trimming cost V 2 bases and J 8 bases, with 14 bases left between them. The CDR3 is 14 amino acids. Germline V gives CDR1 SNHLY, CDR2 FYNNEI.

The chain is built from TRBV29-1 and TRBJ2-4; 7 nucleotides match TRBD2. The J call is uncertain, as TRBJ2-7 better fits the DNA end. The CDR3 has 16 residues. From germline, CDR1 is SQVTM and CDR2 ANQGSEA. The CDR3 DNA follows: TGCAGCGTAACTGGCTCCCTAGCGGCAGGCCCCTACGAGCAGTACTTC. Protein product: CSVTGSLAAGPYEQYF.